Each of the 30 T cell receptor beta chains below was sequenced from the same sample in a study of beta chain features in type 1 diabetes. For these receptors, no antigen is known. Study-level results: Among patients with Type 1 diabetes, TCRB CDR3s were moderately but significantly shorter in every one of the four CD4+ subsets.

cDNA synthesis used the whole RNA isolate, giving expressed TCRB sequences. The protocol was immunoSEQ multiplex PCR, while the TCRdb copy is restricted to in-frame clones and leaves out a portion. The table shows hundreds of thousands of clones, with roughly 13% occurring only once. The sequenced material came from naive CD4+ T cells from blood. Receptors were obtained from a man younger than 35 with type 1 diabetes.

The CDR3: CASSYSDRPLNSPLHF. In nucleotides, the CDR3 is TGTGCCAGCAGTTACTCGGACCGTCCACTTAATTCACCCCTCCACTTT. The chain uses TRBV6-5 and TRBJ1-6; D unresolved. CDR1 and CDR2 (germline): MNHEY, SVGAGI. CDR3 length: 16 amino acids. Between the trimmed V and J ends, which lost 0 bases and 6 bases, there was a span of 12 bases.

This clone was detected only a few times. The chain couples TRBV21-1 to TRBJ1-2; no check of the table's D call, TRBD1, against the DNA was made. TRBV21-1 is labeled a pseudogene. This CDR3 has 14 amino acids. CDR3 DNA: TGTGCCAGCAGCCGAGACAGGGGGCTCTATGGCTACACCTTC. This encodes CASSRDRGLYGYTF.

This clone came up a few times. The CDR3 protein is CAISEGTGQRNTEAFF. The CDR3 DNA follows: TGTGCCATCAGTGAGGGGACAGGGCAGAGGAACACTGAAGCTTTCTTT. The gene calls are TRBV10-3 and TRBJ1-1; 9 bases map to TRBD1. The CDR3 spans 16 residues. Germline V gene sequence: CDR1 ENHRY, CDR2 SYGVKD. J was trimmed by 1 base and V by 2 bases; bases with no gene match: 5.

This rearrangement joins TRBV25-1 to TRBJ2-5, with D perhaps being TRBD1 or TRBD2 (5 bases each). Germline V lookup: CDR1 MGHDK, CDR2 SYGVNS. The CDR3 has 14 amino acids. V was trimmed by 6 bases and J by 10 bases, leaving 21 bases between them. CDR3 nucleotide sequence: TGTGCCAGCAGCGCGCGAGGGGCTGTAATGAACCAGTACTTC. Translated: CASSARGAVMNQYF. Full variable domain (remainder filled in from reference TRBV25-1 and TRBJ2-5): EADIYQTPRYLVIGTGKKITLECSQTMGHDKMYWYQQDPGMELHLIHYSYGVNSTEKGDLSSESTVSRIRTEHFPLTLESARPSHTSQYLCASSARGAVMNQYFGPGTRLLVL.

This clone came up a few times. The V gene is TRBV5-6, the J gene TRBJ2-1; 11 nucleotides line up with TRBD1. Germline V gene lookup returns CDR1 SGHDT and CDR2 YYEEEE. V lost 3 bases and J lost 8; bases outside the gene matches: 1. The CDR3 totals 13 residues. In DNA, the CDR3 is TGTGCCAGCAGCTGGGGACAGGGGGATGAGCAGTTCTTC. Protein sequence: CASSWGQGDEQFF.

The V and J genes are TRBV30 and TRBJ2-7, with 11 bases identical to TRBD1. From germline, CDR1 is GTSNPN and CDR2 SVGIG (reference sequence). The length of the CDR3 is 14 residues. V shed 6 bases, J shed 4 bases, and the junction held 8 bases outside the gene matches. The chain's CDR3 is CACVSDRGRYEQYF. In DNA form, the CDR3 reads TGTGCCTGTGTATCGGACAGGGGGCGATACGAGCAGTACTTC.

This chain uses TRBV2 with TRBJ1-1, with TRBD1 matching 11 bases. Losses at the gene ends were 3 bases for V and 4 bases for J; bases not matched to a gene: 10. The CDR3 extends over 17 amino acids. CDR1 is SNHLY and CDR2 is FYNNEI in the germline V gene. CDR3: CASSDKDRGRGGTEAFF. The CDR3 region has the DNA TGTGCCAGCAGTGACAAGGACAGGGGGCGAGGGGGCACTGAAGCTTTCTTT.

This rearrangement joins TRBV2 to TRBJ1-2; a possible D gene is TRBD1 (5 bases). The CDR3 has 14 amino acids. CDR1 and CDR2 from the germline V gene are SNHLY and FYNNEI. V was cut by 7 bases and J by 6 bases, with 18 bases left in between. Here the CDR3 reads CASTFYGTADGYTF. In DNA, the CDR3 is TGTGCCAGCACATTCTACGGGACGGCTGATGGCTACACCTTC.

V and J are TRBV5-1 and TRBJ2-3; 8 bases are a match to TRBD2. V lost 4 bases, J lost 0 bases, and 7 bases stayed unmatched. CDR1 is SGHRS and CDR2 is YFSETQ in the germline V gene. This CDR3 spans 16 amino acids. The CDR3 reads CASSLSGRGSTDTQYF. The CDR3 DNA follows: TGCGCCAGCAGCCTCAGCGGGAGAGGGAGCACAGATACGCAGTATTTT.

This clone was detected a few times. The chain has TRBV7-9 and TRBJ2-5; possibly TRBD1 for D (7 bases). Germline V gene sequence: CDR1 SEHNR, CDR2 FQNEAQ (reference sequence). Trimming took off 3 bases at V and 5 bases at J, with 10 bases between the two ends. This CDR3 has 13 amino acids. The CDR3 is CASSFQGGETQYF. CDR3 sequence (DNA): TGTGCCAGCAGCTTTCAGGGGGGTGAGACCCAGTACTTC.

The chain uses TRBV10-2 and TRBJ1-2; 7 nucleotides agree with TRBD1. The germline V gene has CDR1 WSHSY and CDR2 SAAADI. J was trimmed by 0 bases and V by 5 bases; bases with no gene match: 6. CDR3 length: 15 amino acids. Here the CDR3 reads CASSPIDRANYGYTF. In DNA form, the CDR3 reads TGCGCCAGCAGTCCCATCGACAGGGCTAACTATGGCTACACCTTC.

In its sample, this clone was seen a few times. This chain connects TRBV7-9 to TRBJ2-1; 8 bases agree with TRBD2. The length of the CDR3 is 14 residues. Looked up from germline, CDR1 is SEHNR and CDR2 is FQNEAQ (reference sequence). With 5 bases clipped from V and 7 bases from J, the junction kept 7 bases outside the gene matches. The CDR3 loop is CASSHGTRSNEQFF. In DNA form, the CDR3 reads TGTGCCAGCAGCCACGGGACTAGAAGTAATGAGCAGTTCTTC.

The V gene is TRBV5-1, the J gene TRBJ2-7; 7 bases fit TRBD1. In germline, CDR1 is SGHRS, CDR2 YFSETQ. V dropped 0 bases and J dropped 7; count of bases not matched to a gene: 7. The length of the CDR3 is 14 residues. In DNA, the CDR3 is TGCGCCAGCAGCTTGGGGCGGATACAGGGGGAGCAGTACTTC. It yields the protein CASSLGRIQGEQYF.

This CDR3 reads CASSSYSGVGTDTQYF. The CDR3 region has the DNA TGTGCCAGCAGCTCTTATAGCGGGGTAGGCACAGATACGCAGTATTTT. The V call is TRBV11-2, the J call TRBJ2-3; 8 nucleotides align to TRBD2. Unmatched junction bases numbered 7, after V lost 4 bases and J lost 1 base. This CDR3 spans 16 amino acids. Germline CDR1 reads SGHAT; CDR2 reads FQNNGV.

CDR3 bases: TGCGCCAGCAGCCACCTTAATGAGCAGTTCTTC. This encodes CASSHLNEQFF. The chain joins TRBV4-3 to TRBJ2-1; no reliable D call. The ends were cut back, 3 bases at V and 7 bases at J, with 4 bases in the middle. The CDR3 length is 11 residues. Germline V lookup: CDR1 LGHNA, CDR2 YSLEER.

This clone was found a few times. The chain employs TRBV7-2 and TRBJ1-5; D might be TRBD1 (6 bases). Germline V gene data show CDR1 as SGHTA and CDR2 as FQGNSA. The V gene lost 5 bases and the J gene lost 1 base, with 12 bases spanning the gap. This CDR3 has 15 amino acids. The CDR3 DNA reads as TGTGCCAGCAGCGCGACAGGTTTGAGCAATCAGCCCCAGCATTTT. This codes for CASSATGLSNQPQHF.

The chain recombines TRBV4-2 with TRBJ2-2; possible D gene TRBD1, 5 bases. The CDR3 contains 16 residues. Germline assignment: CDR1 LGHNA and CDR2 YNFKEQ. Deletions cut 4 bases from V and 6 bases from J, with 18 bases between. The CDR3 loop is CASSPNARTTAGELFF. The CDR3 nucleotides read TGTGCCAGCAGCCCGAACGCCAGGACAACGGCCGGGGAGCTGTTTTTT.

The chain employs TRBV19 and TRBJ1-1, with D unresolved. The V end was cut by 5 bases, the J end by 5 bases, with 15 bases between. This CDR3 comprises 14 residues. The germline V gene encodes CDR1 LNHDA and CDR2 SQIVND (reference sequence). The CDR3 sequence: CASSVLEGLTEAFF. In DNA, the CDR3 is TGTGCCAGTAGTGTCTTAGAAGGGCTAACTGAAGCTTTCTTT.

A few counts support this clone. CDR3 sequence reads: CASTSGASGVSLDTQYF. The CDR3 region has the DNA TGTGCCAGCACCTCGGGGGCTAGCGGGGTGTCATTAGATACGCAGTATTTT. The chain has TRBV11-3 and TRBJ2-3, with TRBD2 matching 9 bases. The CDR3 covers 17 residues. J gave up 5 bases and V 7 bases, and 16 bases lay outside the gene matches. Germline V gene lookup returns CDR1 SGHNT and CDR2 YENEEA.

This clone was seen a single time. The chain has TRBV5-6 and TRBJ2-7; 14 positions match TRBD2. The CDR3 is made up of 19 amino acids. The germline gives CDR1 SGHDT, CDR2 YYEEEE. The V segment lost 0 bases and the J segment 4 bases; nucleotides outside the gene matches: 12. In nucleotides, the CDR3 is TGTGCCAGCAGCTTGGCTTGGACTAGCGGGGGGAGGAGGAGGTACGAGCAGTACTTC. Residues: CASSLAWTSGGRRRYEQYF.

This rearrangement joins TRBV14 to TRBJ2-7, with D unresolved. Germline V gene lookup returns CDR1 SGHDN and CDR2 FVKESK. Trimming took 0 bases from V and 3 from J, leaving 9 bases between them. The CDR3 is made up of 14 amino acids. As DNA, the CDR3 is TGTGCCAGCAGCCAAGATGGTGATTTCTACGAGCAGTACTTC. This encodes CASSQDGDFYEQYF.

The chain combines TRBV5-1 with TRBJ1-1; possible D gene TRBD1, 5 bases. CDR3 length: 12 amino acids. Between the trimmed V and J ends, which lost 4 bases and 11 bases, there was a span of 15 bases. Germline-derived CDR1 and CDR2 are SGHRS and YFSETQ. CDR3: CASSEAGTGAFF. The CDR3, as DNA: TGCGCCAGCAGCGAAGCCGGGACCGGGGCTTTCTTT.

This clone turned up a few times. The chain couples TRBV5-6 to TRBJ2-7; 7 positions match TRBD2. The J segment lost 6 bases and the V segment lost 3 bases, leaving 9 bases of the junction unmatched. The CDR3 loop spans 14 amino acids. Germline V gene lookup returns CDR1 SGHDT and CDR2 YYEEEE. The CDR3 region has the DNA TGTGCCAGCAGCTGGGCCGGGGAGGGAGGCGAGCAGTACTTC. It specifies CASSWAGEGGEQYF.

The rearrangement links TRBV30 to TRBJ2-2; no clear D gene. Per the germline V gene, CDR1 is GTSNPN and CDR2 is SVGIG (reference sequence). The CDR3 runs 14 residues. V lost 2 bases, J lost 4 bases, and 11 bases lay in between. The CDR3 reads CAWSNLGSTGELFF. CDR3 bases: TGTGCCTGGAGTAATTTAGGTAGCACCGGGGAGCTGTTTTTT.

This clone occurred a few times. V is TRBV30 and J is TRBJ2-3; the D gene is possibly TRBD1 (6 bases). The CDR3 extends over 13 amino acids. Germline CDR1 is GTSNPN and CDR2 is SVGIG (reference sequence). The CDR3 nucleotides are TGTGCGCACGGGACATACGCCGTGGATACGCAGTATTTT. It translates to CAHGTYAVDTQYF.

The sample holds a few counts of this clone. This sequence joins TRBV19 and TRBJ1-1, with TRBD1 matching over 7 bases. CDR1 LNHDA and CDR2 SQIVND come from the germline V gene (reference sequence). The CDR3 is made up of 14 amino acids. Trimming took 8 bases from V and 1 from J; bases not matched to a gene: 7. CDR3 DNA sequence: TGTGCCAGTGGAACCCGACAGGGGAACACTGAAGCTTTCTTT. Its protein product is CASGTRQGNTEAFF.

V is TRBV27 and J is TRBJ2-1, with TRBD2 identical over 7 bases. CDR1 and CDR2 (germline): MNHEY, SMNVEV (reference sequence). There are 15 residues in the CDR3. With 2 bases clipped from V and 7 bases from J, the junction kept 8 bases outside the gene matches. The CDR3 protein is CASSLRSSGWNEQFF. The CDR3 DNA is TGTGCCAGCAGTTTAAGGTCTAGCGGATGGAATGAGCAGTTCTTC.

This clone was detected once. The chain is built from TRBV30 and TRBJ1-4; D gene uncertain. The V gene lost 0 bases and the J gene lost 0 bases, with 8 bases spanning the gap. Germline CDR1 GTSNPN, CDR2 SVGIG (reference sequence). The CDR3 is 15 residues long. CDR3 region: CAWSVSASTNEKLFF. The CDR3, as DNA: TGTGCCTGGAGTGTGTCAGCCTCAACTAATGAAAAACTGTTTTTT.

The chain has TRBV6-5 and TRBJ1-4; tentative D call: TRBD1 (6 bases). This CDR3 spans 13 amino acids. From germline, CDR1 is MNHEY and CDR2 SVGAGI. V dropped 6 bases and J dropped 8 bases, with 13 bases sitting between them. DNA for the CDR3: TGTGCCAGCAGGTCAGGGGCTGGAGAAAAACTGTTTTTT. Its translation: CASRSGAGEKLFF.

The chain is built from TRBV7-3 and TRBJ2-2, with D maybe TRBD1 (5 bases). V shed 4 bases and J shed 10 bases, with 16 bases lying between them. This CDR3 is built from 14 residues. In germline, CDR1 is SGHTA, CDR2 FQGTGA. CDR3 loop: CASSSLIRQSELFF. Here the CDR3 DNA reads TGTGCCAGCAGCTCACTTATACGACAGTCGGAGCTGTTTTTT.